Below, 17 T cell receptor beta chains from the same sample are listed, as sequenced in a study of T-cell reconstitution after alpha-beta-depleted transplantation in children. Unique molecular identifiers featured in how the TCRbeta library was prepared. One entry per CDR3 protein results from TCRdb running MiXCR on the PCR reads. Seen here are approximately 500,000 distinct CDR3 sequences, 8% to 11% observed once, and the top ten hold 2% to 2.5%. The starting material was PBMCs, obtained before TCRalphabeta/CD19-depleted stem cell transplant. Receptor source: a child aged 2 to 15 with inherited bone marrow failure, due to receive a stem cell transplant.

The rearrangement joins TRBV4-3 to TRBJ2-1, with D possibly TRBD2 on 6 matching bases. The germline V gene has CDR1 LGHNA and CDR2 YSLEER. CDR3 length: 18 residues. V was trimmed by 0 bases and J by 2 bases, leaving 17 bases between them. CDR3 DNA: TGCGCCAGCAGCCAAGATCCGGGGGTAGCGGTCCCCTACAATGAGCAGTTCTTC. Translated, it gives CASSQDPGVAVPYNEQFF.

This clonotype was found many times. CDR3 in amino acids: CASSASTGVVSYEQYF. The CDR3 DNA sequence: TGTGCCAGCAGCGCATCAACAGGGGTGGTGTCCTACGAGCAGTACTTC. The chain joins TRBV7-8 to TRBJ2-7; 7 bases align to TRBD1. The CDR3 covers 16 residues. Germline loops: CDR1 SGHVS, CDR2 FQNEAQ. V lost 5 bases to trimming and J lost 1 base; unmatched junction nucleotides: 11.

This clonotype was seen at least ten times. This sequence joins TRBV21-1 and TRBJ1-1. TRBV21-1 constitutes a pseudogene. The CDR3 totals 16 residues. The CDR3 nucleotides are TGTGCCAGCAGCAAAGAGGGCAGGGCCGTGAACACTGAAGCTTTCTTT. Its protein is CASSKEGRAVNTEAFF.

This clonotype was seen repeatedly, ten times or more. V is TRBV29-1 and J is TRBJ2-5; 10 bases fit TRBD1. The CDR3 totals 13 residues. V lost 7 bases, J lost 5 bases, and 7 bases stayed unmatched. Germline lookup yields CDR1 SQVTM and CDR2 ANQGSEA. The CDR3 DNA is TGCAGCGAGACACGGACAGGGGGGGAGACCCAGTACTTC. Residues: CSETRTGGETQYF. Supplemented by reference TRBV29-1 and TRBJ2-5, the full variable domain reads SAVISQKPSRDICQRGTSLTIQCQVDSQVTMMFWYRQQPGQSLTLIATANQGSEATYESGFVIDKFPISRPNLTFSTLTVSNMSPEDSSIYLCSETRTGGETQYFGPGTRLLVL.

This clonotype came up a few times. The rearrangement joins TRBV29-1 to TRBJ1-5; D is possibly TRBD1 (5 bases). Trimming removed 7 bases at V and 1 base at J, with 20 bases between. CDR1 SQVTM and CDR2 ANQGSEA come from the germline V gene. This CDR3 is built from 16 residues. DNA of the CDR3: TGCAGCGCCGCTCAAGGGGTTGGAGGGAGCAATCAGCCCCAGCATTTT. Amino acids: CSAAQGVGGSNQPQHF.

The chain joins TRBV9 to TRBJ2-7; 7 bases fit TRBD2. From germline, CDR1 is SGDLS and CDR2 YYNGEE. J lost 0 bases, V lost 3 bases, and 6 bases had no gene match. The CDR3 is 15 amino acids. The CDR3 nucleotides read TGTGCCAGCAGCGCCGGGGGAGGGCCCTCCTACGAGCAGTACTTC. It yields the protein CASSAGGGPSYEQYF.

This chain uses TRBV2 with TRBJ2-3, with D perhaps TRBD2 (6 bases). CDR3 length: 13 residues. In germline, CDR1 is SNHLY, CDR2 FYNNEI. V shed 6 bases and J shed 2 bases, with 9 bases lying between them. The CDR3 region has the DNA TGTGCCAGCAGCGAGGACTACACAGATACGCAGTATTTT. This gives the protein CASSEDYTDTQYF.

The V gene is TRBV7-8, the J gene TRBJ1-4, with D perhaps matching TRBD1 (5 bases). Germline CDR1 SGHVS, CDR2 FQNEAQ. The CDR3 totals 15 residues. Deletions cut 5 bases from V and 5 bases from J, with 15 bases between. CDR3 DNA sequence: TGTGCCAGCAGCCCTGGCGACAGAATAAATGAAAAACTGTTTTTT. Translation gives CASSPGDRINEKLFF.

This clonotype appeared a few times. The chain employs TRBV10-3 and TRBJ2-1, with 7 bases identical to TRBD1. CDR1 and CDR2 (germline): ENHRY, SYGVKD. Trimming at V came to 6 bases and at J to 0 bases, leaving 23 bases not matched to a gene. This CDR3 comprises 21 residues. The CDR3 region has the DNA TGTGCCATCAGGCAATCTCCGGGACAGTCTTCTGGAGGAGACTCCTACAATGAGCAGTTCTTC. Translating it yields CAIRQSPGQSSGGDSYNEQFF.

In this sample, this clonotype turned up many times. The genes are TRBV28 and TRBJ1-3; the match to TRBD1 covers 7 bases. CDR1 and CDR2 from the germline V gene are MDHEN and SYDVKM. The trim removed 5 bases at V and 4 bases at J, leaving 11 bases unmatched. The CDR3 sequence is 16 residues long. In nucleotides, the CDR3 is TGTGCCAGCAGTCAAACAGGGGCTCCGGGAGGAAACACCATATATTTT. This encodes CASSQTGAPGGNTIYF.

This clonotype has ten or more counts. The chain uses TRBV24-1 and TRBJ2-1; D call uncertain. The CDR3 runs to 14 residues. Germline V gene lookup returns CDR1 KGHDR and CDR2 SFDVKD. Trimming pared 0 bases from V and 10 bases from J, leaving 12 bases between. DNA of the CDR3: TGTGCCACCAGTGATTTGTCTCGACTCGGGGAGCAGTTCTTC. Residues: CATSDLSRLGEQFF.

The CDR3 protein is CASSPGQGAGDTQYF. CDR3 DNA sequence: TGTGCCAGCAGTCCCGGACAGGGGGCTGGAGATACGCAGTATTTT. The gene calls are TRBV12-3 or TRBV12-4 and TRBJ2-3, with 11 bases matching TRBD1. V lost 5 bases and J lost 5; bases outside the gene matches: 6. The CDR3 extends over 15 amino acids.

This clonotype turned up a few times. This sequence joins TRBV5-1 and TRBJ2-7; the D gene is possibly TRBD2 (5 bases). From germline, CDR1 is SGHRS and CDR2 YFSETQ. V was trimmed by 3 bases and J by 0 bases, leaving 34 bases between them. The CDR3 is made up of 22 amino acids. This CDR3 is CASSSIGQEVPTSGRSSYEQYF. DNA of the CDR3: TGCGCCAGCAGCTCCATTGGGCAGGAAGTCCCCACGAGCGGCCGCTCCTCCTACGAGCAGTACTTC.

CDR3 protein: CASSLGGGEGNTIYF. CDR3 DNA: TGTGCCAGCAGCTTAGGAGGGGGTGAAGGAAACACCATATATTTT. The chain joins TRBV11-2 to TRBJ1-3; D is perhaps TRBD1 (6 bases). V lost 1 base and J lost 4, with 11 bases in between. The CDR3 runs to 15 residues. Per the germline V gene, CDR1 is SGHAT and CDR2 is FQNNGV. The full variable domain, in which reference TRBV11-2 and TRBJ1-3 provide the parts outside the CDR3, is EAGVAQSPRYKIIEKRQSVAFWCNPISGHATLYWYQQILGQGPKLLIQFQNNGVVDDSQLPKDRFSAERLKGVDSTLKIQPAKLEDSAVYLCASSLGGGEGNTIYFGEGSWLTVV.

As for this clonotype: This may be a read error: a much more frequent sequence differs by one nucleotide. V is TRBV12-3 or TRBV12-4 and J is TRBJ2-1; D might be TRBD1 (6 bases). This CDR3 has 13 residues. The CDR3 bases are TGTGCCAGCAGTTCCCGGGACAAGGGTGAGGAGTTCTTC. Its protein is CASSSRDKGEEFF.

This clonotype was detected ten times or more. The chain links TRBV3-1 to TRBJ2-1; D may be TRBD2 (5 bases). Per germline, CDR1 LGHDT and CDR2 YNNKEL (reference sequence). V dropped 4 bases and J dropped 1 base, with 14 bases sitting between them. The CDR3 has 16 residues. Here the CDR3 DNA reads TGTGCCAGCAGCCTAATACTAGACCAATCCTACAATGAGCAGTTCTTC. Protein product: CASSLILDQSYNEQFF.

In this sample, this clonotype turned up many times. The chain is built from TRBV19 and TRBJ2-7; D not certain. V shed 3 bases and J shed 6 bases, with 6 bases lying between them. This CDR3 region has 11 residues. Germline V gene lookup returns CDR1 LNHDA and CDR2 SQIVND (reference sequence). The CDR3 is CASSIGREQYF. Written as DNA, the CDR3 is TGTGCCAGTAGTATTGGACGCGAGCAGTACTTC.